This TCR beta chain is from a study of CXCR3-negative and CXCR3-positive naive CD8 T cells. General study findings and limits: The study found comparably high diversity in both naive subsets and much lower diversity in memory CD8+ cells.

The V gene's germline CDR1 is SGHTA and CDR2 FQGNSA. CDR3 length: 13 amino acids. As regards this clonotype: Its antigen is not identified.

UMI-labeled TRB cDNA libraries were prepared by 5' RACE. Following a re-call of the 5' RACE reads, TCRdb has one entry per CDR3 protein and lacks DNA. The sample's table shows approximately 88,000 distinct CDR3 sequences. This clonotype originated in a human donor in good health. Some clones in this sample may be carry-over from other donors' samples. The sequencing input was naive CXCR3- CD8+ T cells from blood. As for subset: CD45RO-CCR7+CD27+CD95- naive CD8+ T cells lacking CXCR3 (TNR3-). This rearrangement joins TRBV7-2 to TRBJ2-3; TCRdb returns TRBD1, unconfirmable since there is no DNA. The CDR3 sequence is CASSFDPADTQYF.